Sequencing of this T cell receptor beta chain was carried out in a study of CD8 T cells in Susac syndrome. The RNA input was 0.5 to 1 ug, and it was reverse transcribed with random hexamers. TCRdb re-called the immunoSEQ multiplex PCR reads with MiXCR, one entry per CDR3 protein. This sample yields approximately 130,000 distinct CDR3 sequences, of which more than 75% are seen a single time; 0.24% belongs to the top ten. CDR3 length equals 14 residues. Germline V lookup: CDR1 SGHDN, CDR2 FVKESK. V was pared by 8 bases and J by 5 bases, with 16 bases between. Input material: CD8+ T cells from PBMCs. The clonotype comes from a human donor with multiple sclerosis. This chain uses TRBV14 with TRBJ2-1, with D perhaps being TRBD1 or TRBD2 (5 bases each). CDR3 sequence: CASGTGTPNNEQFF. The CDR3 nucleotides read TGTGCCAGCGGAACCGGGACGCCGAACAATGAGCAGTTCTTC. The entire variable domain, with the rest obtained from reference TRBV14 and TRBJ2-1, is as follows: EAGVTQFPSHSVIEKGQTVTLRCDPISGHDNLYWYRRVMGKEIKFLLHFVKESKQDESGMPNNRFLAERTGGTYSTLKVQPAELEDSGVYFCASGTGTPNNEQFFGPGTRLTVL.